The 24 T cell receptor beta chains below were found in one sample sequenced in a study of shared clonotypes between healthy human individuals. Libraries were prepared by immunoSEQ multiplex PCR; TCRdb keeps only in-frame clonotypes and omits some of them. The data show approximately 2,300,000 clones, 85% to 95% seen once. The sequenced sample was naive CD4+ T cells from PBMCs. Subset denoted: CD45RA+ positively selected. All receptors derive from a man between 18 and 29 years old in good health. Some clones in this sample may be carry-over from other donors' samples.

The CDR3 reads CASSLGQRSNYGYTF. DNA of the CDR3: TGTGCCAGCAGCTTAGGACAGCGCTCTAACTATGGCTACACCTTC. The gene calls are TRBV5-8 and TRBJ1-2, with a tentative D call TRBD1 (6 bases). This CDR3 has 15 residues. V shed 2 bases and J shed 0 bases, with 11 bases lying between them. Germline CDR1 and CDR2: SGHTS and YDEGEE.

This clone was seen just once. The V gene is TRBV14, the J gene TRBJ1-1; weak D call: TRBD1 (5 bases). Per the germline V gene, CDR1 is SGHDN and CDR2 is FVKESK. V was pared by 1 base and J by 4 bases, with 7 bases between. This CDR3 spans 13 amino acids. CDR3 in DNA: TGTGCCAGCAGCCAAGCAGGGTTCACTGAAGCTTTCTTT. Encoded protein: CASSQAGFTEAFF.

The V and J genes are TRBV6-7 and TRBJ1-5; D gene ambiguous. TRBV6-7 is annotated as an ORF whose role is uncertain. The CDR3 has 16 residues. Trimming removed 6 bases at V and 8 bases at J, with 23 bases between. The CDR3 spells CASSSDSDLPAEPQHF. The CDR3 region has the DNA TGTGCCAGCAGCTCCGACTCGGACCTTCCCGCAGAGCCCCAGCATTTT.

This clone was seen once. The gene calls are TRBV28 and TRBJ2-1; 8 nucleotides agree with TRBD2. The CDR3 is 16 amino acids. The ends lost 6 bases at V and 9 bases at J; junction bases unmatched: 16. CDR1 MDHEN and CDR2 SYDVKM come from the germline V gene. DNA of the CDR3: TGTGCCAGCAGCCCAACCCTCGGACTAGCTTGGGGTGAGCAGTTCTTC. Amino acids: CASSPTLGLAWGEQFF.

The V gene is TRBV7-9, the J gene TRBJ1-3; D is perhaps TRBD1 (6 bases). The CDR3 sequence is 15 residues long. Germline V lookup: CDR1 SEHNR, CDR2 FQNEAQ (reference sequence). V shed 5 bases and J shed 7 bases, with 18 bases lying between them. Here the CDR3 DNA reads TGTGCCAGCAGCGTAAGACAGGCGGCAAGGAACACCATATATTTT. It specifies CASSVRQAARNTIYF.

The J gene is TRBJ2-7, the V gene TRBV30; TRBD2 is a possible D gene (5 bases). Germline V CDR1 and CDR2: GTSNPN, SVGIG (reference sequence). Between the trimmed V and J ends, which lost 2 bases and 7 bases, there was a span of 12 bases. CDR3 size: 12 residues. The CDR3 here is CAWSFEGMEQYF. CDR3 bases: TGTGCCTGGAGTTTTGAGGGAATGGAGCAGTACTTC.

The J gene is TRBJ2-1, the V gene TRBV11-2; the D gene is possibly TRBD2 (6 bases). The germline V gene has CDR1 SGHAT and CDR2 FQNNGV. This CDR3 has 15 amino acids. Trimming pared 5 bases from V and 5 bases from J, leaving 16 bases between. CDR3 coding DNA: TGTGCCAGCAGCAATTGGGCTAGCGCGAACAATGAGCAGTTCTTC. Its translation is CASSNWASANNEQFF.

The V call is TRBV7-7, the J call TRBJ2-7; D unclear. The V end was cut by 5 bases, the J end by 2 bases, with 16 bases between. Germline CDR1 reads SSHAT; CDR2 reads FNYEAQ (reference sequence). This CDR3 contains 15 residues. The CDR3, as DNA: TGTGCCAGCAGCCCAATACTCGGAGCCCCCTACGAGCAGTACTTC. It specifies CASSPILGAPYEQYF.

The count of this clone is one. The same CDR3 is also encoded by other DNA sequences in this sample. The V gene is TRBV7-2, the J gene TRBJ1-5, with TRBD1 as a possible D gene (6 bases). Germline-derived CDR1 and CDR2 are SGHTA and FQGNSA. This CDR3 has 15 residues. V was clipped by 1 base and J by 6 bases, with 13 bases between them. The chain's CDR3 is CASSLEGGGGQPQHF. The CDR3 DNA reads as TGTGCCAGCAGCTTAGAAGGGGGGGGAGGTCAGCCCCAGCATTTT.

CDR3 sequence (DNA): TGTGCCAGCAGCTTCTTCCGGGACAGGGGAGAGACCCAGTACTTC. Protein product: CASSFFRDRGETQYF. The chain is built from TRBV7-3 and TRBJ2-5; 10 nucleotides match TRBD1. Germline trimming cut 3 bases from V and 4 bases from J; bases unmatched to any gene: 5. The V gene's germline CDR1 is SGHTA and CDR2 FQGTGA. The CDR3 runs 15 residues.

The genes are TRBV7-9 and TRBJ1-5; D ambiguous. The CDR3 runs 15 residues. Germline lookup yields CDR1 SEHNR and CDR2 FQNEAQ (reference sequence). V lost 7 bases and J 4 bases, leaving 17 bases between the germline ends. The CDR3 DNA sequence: TGTGCCAGCAACACGGGCACGGTGCCTAATCAGCCCCAGCATTTT. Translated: CASNTGTVPNQPQHF.

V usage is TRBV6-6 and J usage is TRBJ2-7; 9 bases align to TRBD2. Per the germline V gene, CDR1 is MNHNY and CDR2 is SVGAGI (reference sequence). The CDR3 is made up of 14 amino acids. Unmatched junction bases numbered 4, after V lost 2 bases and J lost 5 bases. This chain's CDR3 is CASSYRRGGNEQYF. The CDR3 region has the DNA TGTGCCAGCAGTTACAGGCGGGGGGGAAACGAGCAGTACTTC.

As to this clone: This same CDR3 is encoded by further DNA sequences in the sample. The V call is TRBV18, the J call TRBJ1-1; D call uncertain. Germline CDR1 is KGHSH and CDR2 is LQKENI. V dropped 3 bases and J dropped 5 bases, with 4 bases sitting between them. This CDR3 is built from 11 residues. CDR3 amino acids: CASSPATEAFF. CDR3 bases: TGTGCCAGCTCACCTGCGACTGAAGCTTTCTTT.

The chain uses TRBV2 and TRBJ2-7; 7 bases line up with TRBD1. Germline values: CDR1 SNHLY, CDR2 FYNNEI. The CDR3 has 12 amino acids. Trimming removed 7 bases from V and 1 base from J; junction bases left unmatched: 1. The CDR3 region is CASKQGSYEQYF. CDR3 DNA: TGTGCCAGCAAACAGGGGTCCTACGAGCAGTACTTC.

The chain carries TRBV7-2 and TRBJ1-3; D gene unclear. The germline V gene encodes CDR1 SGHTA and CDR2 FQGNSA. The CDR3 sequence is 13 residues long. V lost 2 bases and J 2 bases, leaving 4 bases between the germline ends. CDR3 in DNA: TGTGCCAGCAGCTTAATCCCTGGAAACACCATATATTTT. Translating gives CASSLIPGNTIYF.

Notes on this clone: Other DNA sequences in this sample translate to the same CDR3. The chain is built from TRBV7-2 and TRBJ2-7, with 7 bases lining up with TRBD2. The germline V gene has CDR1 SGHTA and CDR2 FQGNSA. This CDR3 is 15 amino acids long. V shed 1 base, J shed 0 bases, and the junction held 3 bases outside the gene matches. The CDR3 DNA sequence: TGTGCCAGCAGCTTAGGGGGGGGAAGCTCCTACGAGCAGTACTTC. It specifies CASSLGGGSSYEQYF.

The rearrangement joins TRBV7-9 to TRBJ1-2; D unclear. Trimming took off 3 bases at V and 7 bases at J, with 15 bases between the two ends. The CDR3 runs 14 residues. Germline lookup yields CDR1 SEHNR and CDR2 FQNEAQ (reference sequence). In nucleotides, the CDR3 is TGTGCCAGCAGCTTCTACGAGGGCGCGAGTGGCTACACCTTC. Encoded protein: CASSFYEGASGYTF.

The CDR3 region has the DNA TGTGCCAGCAGTCCGGACAGCACGAGCTACGAGCAGTACTTC. This encodes CASSPDSTSYEQYF. The chain uses TRBV6-5 and TRBJ2-7; TRBD1 is a possible D gene (6 bases). There are 14 residues in the CDR3. The V gene's germline CDR1 is MNHEY and CDR2 SVGAGI. V lost 5 bases and J lost 3, with 14 bases in between.

CDR3 protein: CASSTDRGLSSNQPQHF. CDR3 nucleotide sequence: TGTGCCAGCAGTACGGACAGGGGGCTTTCAAGCAATCAGCCCCAGCATTTT. The rearrangement uses TRBV2 and TRBJ1-5, with 11 bases matching TRBD1. V gave up 5 bases and J gave up 1 base; unmatched junction bases: 7. The CDR3 length is 17 residues. Germline V gene sequence: CDR1 SNHLY, CDR2 FYNNEI.

The chain's CDR3 is CAISGDSQRQGRSYEQYF. CDR3 nucleotide sequence: TGTGCCATCAGTGGGGACTCCCAGAGACAGGGTAGGTCCTACGAGCAGTACTTC. This chain joins TRBV10-3 and TRBJ2-7, with a weak D call TRBD1 (7 bases). The length of the CDR3 is 18 residues. Germline V gives CDR1 ENHRY, CDR2 SYGVKD. Trimming left V 4 bases short and J 1 base short, with 23 bases between.

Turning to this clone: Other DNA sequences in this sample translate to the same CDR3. As DNA, the CDR3 is TGTGCCAGCAGCCCAGGACAGAACTATGGCTACACCTTC. Its translation: CASSPGQNYGYTF. The chain employs TRBV5-6 and TRBJ1-2; D is possibly TRBD1 (6 bases). The CDR3 sequence is 13 residues long. Germline CDR1 reads SGHDT; CDR2 reads YYEEEE. The V gene lost 4 bases and the J gene lost 2 bases, with 9 bases spanning the gap.

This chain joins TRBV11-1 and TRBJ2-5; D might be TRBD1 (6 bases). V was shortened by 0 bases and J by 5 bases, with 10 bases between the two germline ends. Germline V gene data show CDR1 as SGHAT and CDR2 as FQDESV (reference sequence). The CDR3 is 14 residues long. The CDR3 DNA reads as TGTGCCAGCAGCTTAGCAGGGGGAAGGGAGACCCAGTACTTC. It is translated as CASSLAGGRETQYF.

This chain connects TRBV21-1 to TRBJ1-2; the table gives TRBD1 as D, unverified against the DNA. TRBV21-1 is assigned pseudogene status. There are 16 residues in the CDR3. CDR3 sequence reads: CASLTAGAGGAYGYTF. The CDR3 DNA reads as TGTGCCAGCCTTACCGCAGGGGCAGGGGGCGCCTATGGCTACACCTTC.

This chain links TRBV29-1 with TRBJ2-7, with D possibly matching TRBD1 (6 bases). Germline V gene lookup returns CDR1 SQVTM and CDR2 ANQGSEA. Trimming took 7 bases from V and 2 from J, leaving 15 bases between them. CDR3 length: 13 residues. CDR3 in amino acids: CSAGQQPTYEQYF. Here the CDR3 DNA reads TGCAGCGCTGGACAGCAACCTACCTACGAGCAGTACTTC.